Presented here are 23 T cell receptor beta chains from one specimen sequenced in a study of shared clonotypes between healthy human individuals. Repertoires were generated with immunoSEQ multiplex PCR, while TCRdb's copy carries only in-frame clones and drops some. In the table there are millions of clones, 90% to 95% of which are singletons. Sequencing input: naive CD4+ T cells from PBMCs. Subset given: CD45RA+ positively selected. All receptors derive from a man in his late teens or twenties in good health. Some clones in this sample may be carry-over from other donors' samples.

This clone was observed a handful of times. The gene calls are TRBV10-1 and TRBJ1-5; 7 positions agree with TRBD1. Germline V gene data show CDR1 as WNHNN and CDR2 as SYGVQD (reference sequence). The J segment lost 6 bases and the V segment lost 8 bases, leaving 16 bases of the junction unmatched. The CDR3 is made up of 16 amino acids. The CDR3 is CASHSPTGDLSQPQHF. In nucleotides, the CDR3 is TGCGCCAGCCATAGTCCCACAGGGGATTTGAGTCAGCCCCAGCATTTT.

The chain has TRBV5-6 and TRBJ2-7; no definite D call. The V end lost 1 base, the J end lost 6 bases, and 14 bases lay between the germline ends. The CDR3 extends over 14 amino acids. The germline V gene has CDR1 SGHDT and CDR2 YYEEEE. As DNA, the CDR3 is TGTGCCAGCAGCTTGTTTCGCGGTGCCAGCGAGCAGTACTTC. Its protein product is CASSLFRGASEQYF.

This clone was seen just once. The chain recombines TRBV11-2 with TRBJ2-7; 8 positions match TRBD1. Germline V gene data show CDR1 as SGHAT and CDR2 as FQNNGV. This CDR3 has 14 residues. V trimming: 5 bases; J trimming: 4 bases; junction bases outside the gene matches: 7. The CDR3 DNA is TGTGCCAGCAGCCCGCGGGACAGGCAGTACGAGCAGTACTTC. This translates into CASSPRDRQYEQYF.

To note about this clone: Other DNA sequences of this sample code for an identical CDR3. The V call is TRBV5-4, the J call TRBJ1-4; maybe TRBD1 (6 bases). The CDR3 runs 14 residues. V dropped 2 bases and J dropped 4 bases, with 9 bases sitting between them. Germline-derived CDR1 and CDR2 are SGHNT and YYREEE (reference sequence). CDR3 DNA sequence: TGTGCCAGCAGCTTAGCAGGGGTTAATGAAAAACTGTTTTTT. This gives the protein CASSLAGVNEKLFF. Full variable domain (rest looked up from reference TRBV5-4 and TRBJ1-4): ETGVTQSPTHLIKTRGQQVTLRCSSQSGHNTVSWYQQALGQGPQFIFQYYREEENGRGNFPPRFSGLQFPNYSSELNVNALELDDSALYLCASSLAGVNEKLFFGSGTQLSVL.

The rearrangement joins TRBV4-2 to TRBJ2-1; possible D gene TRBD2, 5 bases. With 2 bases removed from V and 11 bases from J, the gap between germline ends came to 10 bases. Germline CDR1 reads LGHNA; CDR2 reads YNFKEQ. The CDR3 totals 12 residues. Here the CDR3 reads CASSQRGLKQFF. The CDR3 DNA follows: TGTGCCAGCAGCCAACGCGGGCTTAAGCAGTTCTTC.

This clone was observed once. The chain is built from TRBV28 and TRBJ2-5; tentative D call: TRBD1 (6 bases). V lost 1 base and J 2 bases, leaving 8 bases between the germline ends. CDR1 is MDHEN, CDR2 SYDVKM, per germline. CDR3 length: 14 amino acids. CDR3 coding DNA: TGTGCCAGCAGTTTATCCCAGGGGCAAGAGACCCAGTACTTC. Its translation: CASSLSQGQETQYF.

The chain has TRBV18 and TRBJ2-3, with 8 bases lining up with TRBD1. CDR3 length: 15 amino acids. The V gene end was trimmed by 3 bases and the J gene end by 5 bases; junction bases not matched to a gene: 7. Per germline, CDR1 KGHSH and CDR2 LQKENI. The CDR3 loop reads CASSPSRTGLDTQYF. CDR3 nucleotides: TGTGCCAGCTCACCCTCGAGGACAGGGCTAGATACGCAGTATTTT.

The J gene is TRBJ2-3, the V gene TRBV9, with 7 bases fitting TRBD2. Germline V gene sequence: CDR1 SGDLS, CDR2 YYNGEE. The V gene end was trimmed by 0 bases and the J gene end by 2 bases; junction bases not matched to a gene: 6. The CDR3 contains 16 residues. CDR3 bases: TGTGCCAGCAGCGTAGATCCGGGAGGCTACACAGATACGCAGTATTTT. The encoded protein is CASSVDPGGYTDTQYF. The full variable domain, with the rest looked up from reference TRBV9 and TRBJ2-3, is DSGVTQTPKHLITATGQRVTLRCSPRSGDLSVYWYQQSLDQGLQFLIQYYNGEERAKGNILERFSAQQFPDLHSELNLSSLELGDSALYFCASSVDPGGYTDTQYFGPGTRLTVL.

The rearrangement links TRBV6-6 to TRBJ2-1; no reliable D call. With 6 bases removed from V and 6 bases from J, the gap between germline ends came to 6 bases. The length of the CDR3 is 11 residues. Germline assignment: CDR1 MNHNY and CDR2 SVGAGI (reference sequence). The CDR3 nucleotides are TGTGCCAGCAGAAATTTCAATGAGCAGTTCTTC. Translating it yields CASRNFNEQFF.

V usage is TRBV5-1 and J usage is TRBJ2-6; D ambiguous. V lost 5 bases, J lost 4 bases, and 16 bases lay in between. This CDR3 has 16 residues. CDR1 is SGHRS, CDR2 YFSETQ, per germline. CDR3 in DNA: TGCGCCAGCAGTCTTATCGTCACCGCCGGGGCCAACGTCCTGACTTTC. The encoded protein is CASSLIVTAGANVLTF.

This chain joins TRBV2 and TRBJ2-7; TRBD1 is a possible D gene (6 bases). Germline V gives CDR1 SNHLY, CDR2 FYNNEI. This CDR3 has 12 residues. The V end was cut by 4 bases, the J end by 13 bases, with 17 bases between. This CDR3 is CASSGQVGVVYF. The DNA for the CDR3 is TGTGCCAGCAGTGGACAGGTTGGGGTTGTCTACTTC.

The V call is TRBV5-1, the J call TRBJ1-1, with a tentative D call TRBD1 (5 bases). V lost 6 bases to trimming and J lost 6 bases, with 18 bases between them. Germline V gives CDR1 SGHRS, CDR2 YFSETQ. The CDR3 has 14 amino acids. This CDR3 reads CASKLAAGSAEAFF. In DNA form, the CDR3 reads TGCGCCAGCAAGCTCGCGGCAGGGTCGGCTGAAGCTTTCTTT.

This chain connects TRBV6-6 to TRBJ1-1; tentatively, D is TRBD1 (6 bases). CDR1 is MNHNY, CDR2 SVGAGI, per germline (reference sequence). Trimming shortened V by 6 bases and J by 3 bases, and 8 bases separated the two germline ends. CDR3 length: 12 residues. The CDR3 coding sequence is TGTGCCAGCAGACAGGGAGACACTGAAGCTTTCTTT. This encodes CASRQGDTEAFF.

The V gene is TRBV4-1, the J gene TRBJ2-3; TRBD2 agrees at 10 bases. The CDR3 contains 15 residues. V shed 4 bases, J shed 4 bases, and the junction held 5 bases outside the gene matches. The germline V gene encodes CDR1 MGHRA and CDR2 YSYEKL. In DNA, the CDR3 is TGCGCCAGCAGCCTGGGACTAGCGTCCCCAGATACGCAGTATTTT. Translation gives CASSLGLASPDTQYF.

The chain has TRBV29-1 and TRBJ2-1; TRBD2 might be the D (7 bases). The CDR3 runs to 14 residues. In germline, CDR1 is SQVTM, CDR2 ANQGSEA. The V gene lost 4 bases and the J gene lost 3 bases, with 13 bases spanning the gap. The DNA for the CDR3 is TGCAGCGTTGTAAGGGGGACTAACTACAATGAGCAGTTCTTC. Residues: CSVVRGTNYNEQFF.

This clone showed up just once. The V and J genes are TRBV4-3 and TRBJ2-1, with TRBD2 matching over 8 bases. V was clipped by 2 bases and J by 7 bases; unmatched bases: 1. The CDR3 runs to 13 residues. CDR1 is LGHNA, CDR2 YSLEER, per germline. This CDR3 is CASSQSGRNEQFF. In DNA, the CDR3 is TGCGCCAGCAGCCAAAGCGGGAGAAATGAGCAGTTCTTC.

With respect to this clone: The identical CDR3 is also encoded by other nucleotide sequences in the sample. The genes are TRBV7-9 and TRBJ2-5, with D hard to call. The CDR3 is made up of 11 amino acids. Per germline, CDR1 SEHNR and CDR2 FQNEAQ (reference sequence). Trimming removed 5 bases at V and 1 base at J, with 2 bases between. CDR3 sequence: CASSRQETQYF. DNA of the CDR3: TGTGCCAGCAGCCGCCAAGAGACCCAGTACTTC.

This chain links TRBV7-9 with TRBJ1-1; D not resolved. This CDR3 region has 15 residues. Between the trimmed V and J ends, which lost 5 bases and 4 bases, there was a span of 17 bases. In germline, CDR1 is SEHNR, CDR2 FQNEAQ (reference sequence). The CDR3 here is CASSPPSGRPTEAFF. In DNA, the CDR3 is TGTGCCAGCAGCCCCCCTTCTGGGAGGCCCACTGAAGCTTTCTTT.

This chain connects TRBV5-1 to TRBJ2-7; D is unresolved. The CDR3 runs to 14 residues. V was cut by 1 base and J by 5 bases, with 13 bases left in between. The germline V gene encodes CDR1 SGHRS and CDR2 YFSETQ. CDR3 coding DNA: TGCGCCAGCAGCTTGATACTGGCAACCCACGAGCAGTACTTC. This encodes CASSLILATHEQYF. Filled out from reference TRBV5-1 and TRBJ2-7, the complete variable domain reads KAGVTQTPRYLIKTRGQQVTLSCSPISGHRSVSWYQQTPGQGLQFLFEYFSETQRNKGNFPGRFSGRQFSNSRSEMNVSTLELGDSALYLCASSLILATHEQYFGPGTRLTVT.

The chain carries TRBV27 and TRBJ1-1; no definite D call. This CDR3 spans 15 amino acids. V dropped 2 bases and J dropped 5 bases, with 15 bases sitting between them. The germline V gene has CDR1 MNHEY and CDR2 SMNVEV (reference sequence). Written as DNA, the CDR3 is TGTGCCAGCAGTTTAGGATGGGAGGTGGTAACTGAAGCTTTCTTT. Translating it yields CASSLGWEVVTEAFF.

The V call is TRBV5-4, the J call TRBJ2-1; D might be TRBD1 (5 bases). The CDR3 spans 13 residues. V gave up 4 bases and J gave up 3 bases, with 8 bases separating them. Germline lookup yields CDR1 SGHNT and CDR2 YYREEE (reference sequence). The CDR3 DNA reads TGTGCCAGCAGCCATGACAGCTACAATGAGCAGTTCTTC. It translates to CASSHDSYNEQFF.

For the CDR3, the DNA is TGTGCCAGCTCACCACTGCCTAGCGGGAGGGCCGGGGAGCTGTTTTTT. It translates to CASSPLPSGRAGELFF. The J gene is TRBJ2-2, the V gene TRBV18; 12 nucleotides align to TRBD2. Germline CDR1 reads KGHSH; CDR2 reads LQKENI. Germline trimming cut 1 base from V and 6 bases from J; bases unmatched to any gene: 3. The CDR3 covers 16 residues.

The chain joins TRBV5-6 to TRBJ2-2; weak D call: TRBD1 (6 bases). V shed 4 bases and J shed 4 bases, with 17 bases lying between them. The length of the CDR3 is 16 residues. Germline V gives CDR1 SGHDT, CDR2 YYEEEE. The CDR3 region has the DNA TGTGCCAGCAGCCCAAAAGACAGGCCCTTCACCGGGGAGCTGTTTTTT. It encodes CASSPKDRPFTGELFF.